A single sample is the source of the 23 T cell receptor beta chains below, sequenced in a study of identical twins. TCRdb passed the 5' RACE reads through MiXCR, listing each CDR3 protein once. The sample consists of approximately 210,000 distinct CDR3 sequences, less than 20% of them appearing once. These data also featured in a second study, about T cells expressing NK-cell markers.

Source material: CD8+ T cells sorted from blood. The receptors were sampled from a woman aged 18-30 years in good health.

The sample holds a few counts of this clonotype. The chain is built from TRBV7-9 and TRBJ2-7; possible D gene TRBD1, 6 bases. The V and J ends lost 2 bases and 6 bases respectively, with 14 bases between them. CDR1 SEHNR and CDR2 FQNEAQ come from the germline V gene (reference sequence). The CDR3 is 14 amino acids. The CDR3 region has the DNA TGTGCCAGCAGCTTAAGTTCCCAGGGGCCCGAGCAGTACTTC. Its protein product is CASSLSSQGPEQYF.

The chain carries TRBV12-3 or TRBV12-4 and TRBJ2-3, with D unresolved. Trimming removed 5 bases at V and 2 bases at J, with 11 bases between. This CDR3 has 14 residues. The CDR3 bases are TGTGCCAGCAGTGCTTTGGCAGTCACAGATACGCAGTATTTT. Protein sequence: CASSALAVTDTQYF.

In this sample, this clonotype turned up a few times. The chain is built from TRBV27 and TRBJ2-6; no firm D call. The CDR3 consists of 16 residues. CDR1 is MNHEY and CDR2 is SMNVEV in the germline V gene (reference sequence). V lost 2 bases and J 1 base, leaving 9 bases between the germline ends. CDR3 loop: CASSLILGSGANVLTF. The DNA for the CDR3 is TGTGCCAGCAGTTTAATTCTGGGATCTGGGGCCAACGTCCTGACTTTC. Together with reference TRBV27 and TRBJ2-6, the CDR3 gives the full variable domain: EAQVTQNPRYLITVTGKKLTVTCSQNMNHEYMSWYRQDPGLGLRQIYYSMNVEVTDKGDVPEGYKVSRKEKRNFPLILESPSPNQTSLYFCASSLILGSGANVLTFGAGSRLTVL.

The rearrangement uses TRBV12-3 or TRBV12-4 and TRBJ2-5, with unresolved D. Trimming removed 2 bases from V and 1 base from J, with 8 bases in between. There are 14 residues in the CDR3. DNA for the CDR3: TGTGCCAGCAGTTTATGGGTCGGCCAAGAGACCCAGTACTTC. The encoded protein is CASSLWVGQETQYF.

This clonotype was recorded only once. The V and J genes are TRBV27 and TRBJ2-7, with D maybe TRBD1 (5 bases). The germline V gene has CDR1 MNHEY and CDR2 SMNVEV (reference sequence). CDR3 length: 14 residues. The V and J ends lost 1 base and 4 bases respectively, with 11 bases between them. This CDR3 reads CASSLYARAYEQYF. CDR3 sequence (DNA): TGTGCCAGCAGTTTATACGCCAGGGCGTACGAGCAGTACTTC.

In DNA form, the CDR3 reads TGTGCCAGCAGCTTTGACAGGGCTCTTGGGAACACTGAAGCTTTCTTT. Its protein product is CASSFDRALGNTEAFF. V gene TRBV7-8 combines with J gene TRBJ1-1; 7 positions agree with TRBD1. This CDR3 region has 16 residues. The V segment lost 3 bases and the J segment 1 base; nucleotides outside the gene matches: 8. Germline CDR1 reads SGHVS; CDR2 reads FQNEAQ.

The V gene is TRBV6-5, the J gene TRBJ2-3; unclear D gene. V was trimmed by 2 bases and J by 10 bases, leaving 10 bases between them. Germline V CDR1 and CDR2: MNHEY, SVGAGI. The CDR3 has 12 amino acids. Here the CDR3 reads CASSYDRQAQYF. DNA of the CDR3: TGTGCCAGCAGTTACGACCGGCAGGCGCAGTATTTT.

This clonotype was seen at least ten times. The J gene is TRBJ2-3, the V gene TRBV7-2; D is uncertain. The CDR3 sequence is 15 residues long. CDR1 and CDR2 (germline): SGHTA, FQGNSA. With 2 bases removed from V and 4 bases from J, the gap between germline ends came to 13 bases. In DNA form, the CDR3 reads TGTGCCAGCAGCTTATTGGATAGTGTGCCAGATACGCAGTATTTT. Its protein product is CASSLLDSVPDTQYF.

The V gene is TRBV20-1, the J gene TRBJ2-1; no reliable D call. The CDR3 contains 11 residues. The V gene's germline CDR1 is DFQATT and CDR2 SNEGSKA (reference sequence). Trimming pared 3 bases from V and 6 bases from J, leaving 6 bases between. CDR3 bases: TGCAGTGCTAGTCCCCTCAATGAGCAGTTCTTC. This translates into CSASPLNEQFF.

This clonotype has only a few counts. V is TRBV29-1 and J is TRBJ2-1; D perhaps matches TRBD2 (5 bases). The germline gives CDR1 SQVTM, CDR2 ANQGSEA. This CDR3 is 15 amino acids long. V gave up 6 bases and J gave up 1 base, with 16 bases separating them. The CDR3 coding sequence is TGCAGCGTAGAGGGCGAACGGGGTTCCTACAATGAGCAGTTCTTC. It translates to CSVEGERGSYNEQFF.

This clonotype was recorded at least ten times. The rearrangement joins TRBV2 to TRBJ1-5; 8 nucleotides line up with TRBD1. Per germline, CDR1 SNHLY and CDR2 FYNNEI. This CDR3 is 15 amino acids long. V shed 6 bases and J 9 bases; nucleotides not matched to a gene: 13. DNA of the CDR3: TGTGCCAGCAGACATGGACAGGGAATGATTTGGCCCCAGCATTTT. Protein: CASRHGQGMIWPQHF. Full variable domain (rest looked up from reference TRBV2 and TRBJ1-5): EPEVTQTPSHQVTQMGQEVILRCVPISNHLYFYWYRQILGQKVEFLVSFYNNEISEKSEIFDDQFSVERPDGSNFTLKIRSTKLEDSAMYFCASRHGQGMIWPQHFGDGTRLSIL.

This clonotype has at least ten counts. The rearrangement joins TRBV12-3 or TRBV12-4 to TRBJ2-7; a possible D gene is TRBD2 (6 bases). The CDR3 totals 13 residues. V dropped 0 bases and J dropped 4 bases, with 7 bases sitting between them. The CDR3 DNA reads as TGTGCCAGCAGTTTAGCCGGGGGTTACGAGCAGTACTTC. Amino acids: CASSLAGGYEQYF.

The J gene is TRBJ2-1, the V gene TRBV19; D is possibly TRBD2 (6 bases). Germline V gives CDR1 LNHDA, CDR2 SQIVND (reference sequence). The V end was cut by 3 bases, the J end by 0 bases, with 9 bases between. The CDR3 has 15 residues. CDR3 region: CASSMAGSSYNEQFF. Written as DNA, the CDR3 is TGTGCCAGTAGTATGGCCGGGAGCTCCTACAATGAGCAGTTCTTC.

The CDR3 sequence is CSVEGGTGAVNTQYF. The DNA of the CDR3 is TGCAGCGTTGAGGGCGGGACAGGGGCCGTGAATACGCAGTATTTT. The chain joins TRBV29-1 to TRBJ2-3; 10 positions match TRBD1. Per germline, CDR1 SQVTM and CDR2 ANQGSEA. This CDR3 contains 15 residues. J lost 7 bases, V lost 3 bases, and 10 bases had no gene match.

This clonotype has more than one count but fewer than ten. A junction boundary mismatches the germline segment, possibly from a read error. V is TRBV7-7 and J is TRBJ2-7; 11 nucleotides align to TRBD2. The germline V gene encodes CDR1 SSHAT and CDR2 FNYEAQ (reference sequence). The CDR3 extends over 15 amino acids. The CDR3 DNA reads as TGTGCTAGCAGTCCGGGACTAGCGGTCTCCTACGAGCAGTACTTC. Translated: CASSPGLAVSYEQYF.

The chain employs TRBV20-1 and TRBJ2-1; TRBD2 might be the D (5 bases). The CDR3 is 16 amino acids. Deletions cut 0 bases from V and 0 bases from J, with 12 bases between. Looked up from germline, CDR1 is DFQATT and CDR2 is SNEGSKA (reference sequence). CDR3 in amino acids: CSARDTRVPSYNEQFF. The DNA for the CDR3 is TGCAGTGCTAGAGACACTAGAGTGCCCTCCTACAATGAGCAGTTCTTC.

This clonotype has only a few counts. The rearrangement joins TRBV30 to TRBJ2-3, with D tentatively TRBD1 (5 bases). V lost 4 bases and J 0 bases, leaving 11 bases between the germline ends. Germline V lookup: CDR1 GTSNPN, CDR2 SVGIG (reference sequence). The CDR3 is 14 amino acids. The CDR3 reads CAWTGPDSTDTQYF. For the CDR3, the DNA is TGTGCCTGGACAGGGCCGGATAGCACAGATACGCAGTATTTT.

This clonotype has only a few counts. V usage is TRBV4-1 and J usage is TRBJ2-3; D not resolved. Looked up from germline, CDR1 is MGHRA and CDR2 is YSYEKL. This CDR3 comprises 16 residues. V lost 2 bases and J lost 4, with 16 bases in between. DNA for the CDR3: TGCGCCAGCAGCCAACCCTGGGCATCAACCTCAGATACGCAGTATTTT. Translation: CASSQPWASTSDTQYF.

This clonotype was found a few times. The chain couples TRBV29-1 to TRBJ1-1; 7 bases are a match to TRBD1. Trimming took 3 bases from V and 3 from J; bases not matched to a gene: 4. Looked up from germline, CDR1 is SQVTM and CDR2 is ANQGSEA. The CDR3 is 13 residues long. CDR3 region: CSVEQGEYTEAFF. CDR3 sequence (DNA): TGCAGCGTTGAGCAGGGGGAGTACACTGAAGCTTTCTTT.

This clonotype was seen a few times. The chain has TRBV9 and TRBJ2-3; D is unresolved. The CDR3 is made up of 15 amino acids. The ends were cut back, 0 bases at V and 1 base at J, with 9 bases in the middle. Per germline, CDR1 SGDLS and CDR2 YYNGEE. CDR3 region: CASSVGVIGTDTQYF. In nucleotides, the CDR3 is TGTGCCAGCAGCGTAGGAGTTATCGGCACAGATACGCAGTATTTT.

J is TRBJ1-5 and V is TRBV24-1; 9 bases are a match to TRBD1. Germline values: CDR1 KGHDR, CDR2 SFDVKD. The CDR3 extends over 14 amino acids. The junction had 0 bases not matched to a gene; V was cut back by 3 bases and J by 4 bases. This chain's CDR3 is CATSDGQGNQPQHF. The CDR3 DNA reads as TGTGCCACCAGTGATGGACAGGGGAATCAGCCCCAGCATTTT.

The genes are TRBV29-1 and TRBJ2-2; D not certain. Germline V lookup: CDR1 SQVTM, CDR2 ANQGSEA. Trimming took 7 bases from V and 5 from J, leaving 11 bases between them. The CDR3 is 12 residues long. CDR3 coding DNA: TGCAGCGCCAACGGCGGAACCGGGGAGCTGTTTTTT. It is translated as CSANGGTGELFF.

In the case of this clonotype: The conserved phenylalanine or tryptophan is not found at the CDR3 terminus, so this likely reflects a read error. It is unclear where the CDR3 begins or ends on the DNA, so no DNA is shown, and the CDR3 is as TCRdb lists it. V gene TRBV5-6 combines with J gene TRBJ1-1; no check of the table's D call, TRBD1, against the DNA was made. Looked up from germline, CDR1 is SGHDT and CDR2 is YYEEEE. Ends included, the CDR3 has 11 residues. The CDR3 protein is CASSSYTGNDV.